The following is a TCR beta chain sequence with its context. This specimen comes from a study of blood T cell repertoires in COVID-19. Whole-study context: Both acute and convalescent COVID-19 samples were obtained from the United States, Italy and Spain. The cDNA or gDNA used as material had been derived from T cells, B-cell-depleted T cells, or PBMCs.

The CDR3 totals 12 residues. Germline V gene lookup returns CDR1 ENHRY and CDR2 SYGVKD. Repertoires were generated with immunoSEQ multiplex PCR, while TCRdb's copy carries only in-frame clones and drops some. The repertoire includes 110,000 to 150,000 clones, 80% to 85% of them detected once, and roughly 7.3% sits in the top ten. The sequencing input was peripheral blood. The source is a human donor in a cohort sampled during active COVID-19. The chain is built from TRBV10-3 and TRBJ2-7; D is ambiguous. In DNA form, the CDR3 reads TGTGCGGCTGGCGTAGAGGACTACGAGCAGTACTTC. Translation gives CAAGVEDYEQYF.